The 27 T cell receptor beta chains listed next were all sequenced from one sample in a study of Graves' ophthalmopathy and Graves' hyperthyroidism. For repertoire sequencing, the TCR beta CDR3 regions were amplified from RNA transcripts. HTBI primers were employed in first-round RT-PCR, then a second-round multiplex PCR followed. Using its own MiXCR run on the multiplex PCR reads, TCRdb lists one record per CDR3 protein. The repertoire holds 1 million to 1.3 million distinct CDR3 sequences, with about 38% as singletons. The sequencing sample was made of peripheral blood or thyroid tissue (not recorded which). These receptors came from an adult man with Graves' hyperthyroidism.

The table lists this clonotype with many counts. V gene TRBV15 combines with J gene TRBJ2-7; D call uncertain. V was cut by 1 base and J by 4 bases, with 5 bases left in between. The germline CDR1 and CDR2 sequences are LNHNV and YYDKDF (reference sequence). The CDR3 consists of 12 residues. This CDR3 is CATSRASYEQYF. In DNA, the CDR3 is TGTGCCACCAGCAGAGCTTCTTACGAGCAGTACTTC.

The chain employs TRBV10-3 and TRBJ1-5; the match to TRBD1 covers 10 bases. Germline V gene data show CDR1 as ENHRY and CDR2 as SYGVKD. This CDR3 is 14 amino acids long. V lost 7 bases, J lost 9 bases, and 9 bases stayed unmatched. The CDR3, as DNA: TGTGCCATCAACGACGGGACAGGGGTTGGGCCCCAGCATTTT. It specifies CAINDGTGVGPQHF.

This clonotype showed up many times. The genes are TRBV5-1 and TRBJ1-4; D perhaps matches TRBD1 (6 bases). The CDR3 contains 14 residues. Germline V gene data show CDR1 as SGHRS and CDR2 as YFSETQ. The ends were cut back, 4 bases at V and 3 bases at J, with 10 bases in the middle. The CDR3 nucleotides are TGCGCCAGCAGCGAGGACAGTTCTAATGAAAAACTGTTTTTT. This gives the protein CASSEDSSNEKLFF.

The chain employs TRBV12-3 or TRBV12-4 and TRBJ1-5; TRBD1 might be the D (5 bases). This CDR3 spans 15 amino acids. Between the trimmed V and J ends, which lost 6 bases and 2 bases, there was a span of 14 bases. Here the CDR3 reads CASSQGRGRNQPQHF. CDR3 nucleotides: TGTGCCAGCAGCCAAGGCCGGGGACGCAATCAGCCCCAGCATTTT.

There are many counts of this clonotype. This rearrangement joins TRBV20-1 to TRBJ2-7; no clear D. Germline lookup yields CDR1 DFQATT and CDR2 SNEGSKA (reference sequence). V was trimmed by 6 bases and J by 4 bases, leaving 13 bases between them. This CDR3 has 12 amino acids. The CDR3 sequence: CSAPRYVYEQYF. In nucleotides, the CDR3 is TGCAGTGCACCCCGTTACGTTTACGAGCAGTACTTC.

The table lists this clonotype with many counts. The J gene is TRBJ1-6, the V gene TRBV7-2; D is unclear. Trimming cost V 2 bases and J 5 bases, with 10 bases left between them. CDR1 and CDR2 (germline): SGHTA, FQGNSA. The CDR3 contains 15 residues. This chain's CDR3 is CASSLMSWNNSPLHF. The CDR3 DNA reads as TGTGCCAGCAGCTTAATGTCCTGGAATAATTCACCCCTCCACTTT.

The V call is TRBV2, the J call TRBJ1-6, with D possibly being TRBD1 (6 bases). CDR3 length equals 15 residues. The V gene's germline CDR1 is SNHLY and CDR2 FYNNEI. V was clipped by 5 bases and J by 7 bases, with 15 bases between them. The CDR3 nucleotides read TGTGCCAGCAGTCTACAGGGACTGCAAAATTCACCCCTCCACTTT. Its translation is CASSLQGLQNSPLHF.

The V call is TRBV7-9, the J call TRBJ1-1; D remains unclear. The CDR3 runs to 14 residues. Germline V gene data show CDR1 as SEHNR and CDR2 as FQNEAQ (reference sequence). V lost 2 bases to trimming and J lost 2 bases, with 9 bases between them. CDR3 loop: CASSLFQTNTEAFF. DNA for the CDR3: TGTGCCAGCAGCTTATTTCAGACCAACACTGAAGCTTTCTTT.

The chain carries TRBV2 and TRBJ2-7; TRBD1 might be the D (5 bases). Trimming shortened V by 5 bases and J by 4 bases, and 15 bases separated the two germline ends. Germline V gene data show CDR1 as SNHLY and CDR2 as FYNNEI. This CDR3 is built from 14 residues. DNA for the CDR3: TGTGCCAGCAGTCCCGGAGTGGGGCAATACGAGCAGTACTTC. This translates into CASSPGVGQYEQYF.

In its sample, this clonotype was seen many times. The rearrangement uses TRBV5-1 and TRBJ1-1, with D possibly matching TRBD1 (6 bases). The V end lost 6 bases, the J end lost 3 bases, and 21 bases lay between the germline ends. The germline V gene encodes CDR1 SGHRS and CDR2 YFSETQ. The CDR3 extends over 16 amino acids. This chain's CDR3 is CASTRGGEISYTEAFF. The CDR3 DNA reads as TGCGCCAGCACGAGAGGGGGGGAAATCTCTTACACTGAAGCTTTCTTT.

About this clonotype itself: The CDR3 does not end in the conserved phenylalanine or tryptophan, so this is likely a read error. Because the CDR3's place on the DNA is in doubt, the DNA is left out and the CDR3 is given as listed by TCRdb. V usage is TRBV11-2 and J usage is TRBJ2-2; TRBD1 is the table's D call, not checked against the DNA. The CDR3 spans 11 residues, counting both ends. Germline V CDR1 and CDR2: SGHAT, FQNNGV. This CDR3 is CASSFEGGDFL.

Many counts were recorded for this clonotype. CDR3 sequence (DNA): TGCAGCGTGGGGACGGGGGGGGAGACCCAGTACTTC. It is translated as CSVGTGGETQYF. The V call is TRBV29-1, the J call TRBJ2-5, with TRBD2 matching 8 bases. Germline V gene data show CDR1 as SQVTM and CDR2 as ANQGSEA. V lost 6 bases and J lost 5; bases outside the gene matches: 5. CDR3 length equals 12 residues.

The V gene is TRBV29-1, the J gene TRBJ2-5; TRBD1 aligns across 8 bases. The CDR3 has 12 amino acids. After removal of 4 bases from V and 5 bases from J, the junction contained 3 bases not matched to a gene. CDR1 is SQVTM, CDR2 ANQGSEA, per germline. The CDR3 reads CSVVRTGETQYF. In nucleotides, the CDR3 is TGCAGCGTTGTGAGGACAGGGGAGACCCAGTACTTC.

V is TRBV10-1 and J is TRBJ1-4, with D uncertain. Per the germline V gene, CDR1 is WNHNN and CDR2 is SYGVQD (reference sequence). Trimming shortened V by 4 bases and J by 9 bases, and 9 bases separated the two germline ends. CDR3 size: 12 residues. In nucleotides, the CDR3 is TGCGCCAGCAGTGGTGTTGACCAAAAACTGTTTTTT. Translating gives CASSGVDQKLFF.

This clonotype turned up a few times. A much larger clone sits a single nucleotide away, making a read error possible. J is TRBJ2-7 and V is TRBV5-1; no firm D call. Trimming removed 9 bases at V and 2 bases at J, with 18 bases between. This CDR3 has 14 residues. The germline V gene encodes CDR1 SGHRS and CDR2 YFSETQ. CDR3 sequence (DNA): TGCGCCACCAAGCTGGCAGCCACGGCCTACGAGCAGTACTTC. Its protein is CATKLAATAYEQYF.

This clonotype has at least ten counts. This chain connects TRBV5-1 to TRBJ1-1; possibly TRBD1 for D (5 bases). Germline CDR1 and CDR2: SGHRS and YFSETQ. The CDR3 runs 15 residues. The V end was cut by 5 bases, the J end by 0 bases, with 14 bases between. CDR3 DNA: TGCGCCAGCAGTCGCTGGGACCCCCTGAACACTGAAGCTTTCTTT. Protein product: CASSRWDPLNTEAFF.

This clonotype was seen only once. The CDR3, as DNA: TGTGCCAGCTATAGCAGGGGGCGCCTAAAACTGTTTTTT. This sequence encodes CASYSRGRLKLFF. This chain links TRBV6-6 with TRBJ1-4; 8 bases align to TRBD1. CDR1 and CDR2 (germline): MNHNY, SVGAGI (reference sequence). J gave up 10 bases and V 8 bases, and 9 bases lay outside the gene matches. This CDR3 region has 13 residues.

This clonotype was observed a few times. The chain uses TRBV6-5 and TRBJ1-1; D is ambiguous. The germline gives CDR1 MNHEY, CDR2 SVGAGI. CDR3 length equals 14 residues. V gave up 6 bases and J gave up 5 bases, with 16 bases separating them. CDR3 region: CASRKTYPGTEAFF. The CDR3 DNA follows: TGTGCCAGCAGAAAAACCTACCCGGGAACTGAAGCTTTCTTT.

This clonotype was detected only a few times. The chain combines TRBV10-3 with TRBJ1-1; no clear D gene. The CDR3 is 13 residues long. CDR1 and CDR2 (germline): ENHRY, SYGVKD. V was cut by 6 bases and J by 5 bases, with 13 bases left in between. The CDR3 nucleotides read TGTGCCATCAGCCAGTATCAGAATACTGAAGCTTTCTTT. Translating it yields CAISQYQNTEAFF.

The V call is TRBV13, the J call TRBJ2-2; D may match TRBD1 or TRBD2 (6 bases each). The V end was cut by 8 bases, the J end by 2 bases, with 12 bases between. Germline V gene data show CDR1 as PRHDT and CDR2 as FYEKMQ (reference sequence). This CDR3 contains 14 residues. DNA for the CDR3: TGTGCCAGCGCAGGAGGGGGAAACACCGGGGAGCTGTTTTTT. This codes for CASAGGGNTGELFF. Together with reference TRBV13 and TRBJ2-2, the CDR3 gives the full variable domain: AAGVIQSPRHLIKEKRETATLKCYPIPRHDTVYWYQQGPGQDPQFLISFYEKMQSDKGSIPDRFSAQQFSDYHSELNMSSLELGDSALYFCASAGGGNTGELFFGEGSRLTVL.

About this clonotype: An end of the junction differs from the germline gene, which may be a read error. The genes are TRBV10-3 and TRBJ1-6; 9 nucleotides match TRBD1. Germline V gene data show CDR1 as ENHRY and CDR2 as SYGVKD. CDR3 length equals 16 residues. The CDR3 protein is CASSYRGRSYNSPLHF. For the CDR3, the DNA is TGTGCCAGCAGTTACAGGGGGCGAAGCTATAATTCACCCCTCCACTTT.

In this sample, this clonotype turned up a few times. CDR3 DNA sequence: TGTGCCAGCAGTCAACAGGGAAGGAATTCACCCCTCCACTTT. Encoded protein: CASSQQGRNSPLHF. This sequence joins TRBV2 and TRBJ1-6; possible D gene TRBD1, 6 bases. Germline-derived CDR1 and CDR2 are SNHLY and FYNNEI. This CDR3 is built from 14 residues. Trimming pared 5 bases from V and 7 bases from J, leaving 12 bases between. Combining the CDR3 with reference TRBV2 and TRBJ1-6 gives the whole variable domain EPEVTQTPSHQVTQMGQEVILRCVPISNHLYFYWYRQILGQKVEFLVSFYNNEISEKSEIFDDQFSVERPDGSNFTLKIRSTKLEDSAMYFCASSQQGRNSPLHFGNGTRLTVT.

This clonotype was counted many times. V is TRBV7-8 and J is TRBJ2-7; TRBD2 agrees at 9 bases. V lost 1 base to trimming and J lost 5 bases; unmatched junction nucleotides: 12. The CDR3 is 17 amino acids. The germline gives CDR1 SGHVS, CDR2 FQNEAQ. As DNA, the CDR3 is TGTGCCAGCAGCTTAGTCGGGGGGGCTAGCGGGATCGACGAGCAGTACTTC. Residues: CASSLVGGASGIDEQYF.

Ten or more counts support this clonotype. The DNA for the CDR3 is TGCAGTGCTAGACCGCGACAACGGGAGTCGAGTTCACCCCTCCACTTT. Protein product: CSARPRQRESSSPLHF. The J gene is TRBJ1-6, the V gene TRBV20-1; unclear D gene. The CDR3 sequence is 16 residues long. Trimming cost V 2 bases and J 9 bases, with 20 bases left between them. Per germline, CDR1 DFQATT and CDR2 SNEGSKA (reference sequence).

About this clonotype itself: A much larger clone lies one base from this, so it may be a read error. V gene TRBV2 combines with J gene TRBJ1-1; D gene unclear. The CDR3 totals 13 residues. Looked up from germline, CDR1 is SNHLY and CDR2 is FYNNEI. V was cut by 2 bases and J by 6 bases, with 10 bases left in between. CDR3 region: CASSESGGAEAFF. The CDR3 DNA reads TGTGCCAGCAGTGAATCAGGTGGGGCTGAAGCTTTCTTT. Variable domain in full (rest from reference TRBV2 and TRBJ1-1): EPEVTQTPSHQVTQMGQEVILRCVPISNHLYFYWYRQILGQKVEFLVSFYNNEISEKSEIFDDQFSVERPDGSNFTLKIRSTKLEDSAMYFCASSESGGAEAFFGQGTRLTVV.

This clonotype was detected only a few times. One end of the junction varies from germline; a read error may be responsible. The chain has TRBV7-9 and TRBJ2-5, with D uncertain. The CDR3 length is 8 residues. Germline lookup yields CDR1 SEHNR and CDR2 FQNEAQ (reference sequence). The CDR3 region has the DNA TGTGCCAGCAGCTCCCGGGACTTC. Its translation: CASSSRDF.

This chain joins TRBV4-2 and TRBJ2-5; D is possibly TRBD1 or TRBD2 (5 bases each). The length of the CDR3 is 15 residues. V was trimmed by 2 bases and J by 2 bases, leaving 12 bases between them. Per the germline V gene, CDR1 is LGHNA and CDR2 is YNFKEQ. DNA of the CDR3: TGTGCCAGCAGCCAACACGGGACGACTCAAGAGACCCAGTACTTC. This codes for CASSQHGTTQETQYF.